This is a list of T cell receptor beta chains from one sample in a study of cytomegalovirus exposure and HLA in healthy donors. The method was immunoSEQ multiplex PCR; TCRdb's version includes in-frame clones alone and lacks a portion of them. The sample has roughly 36,000 clones, less than 85% seen once; the top ten hold around 6%. Sequences were obtained from PBMCs. Every receptor here comes from a male donor in good health and CMV-seronegative. Both conserved end residues are part of each CDR3. A D gene is named only where the DNA matches it firmly. The listing skips clone size in some rows; elsewhere it reads once, few, many or a size class.

clone size | J gene | D gene | V gene | CDR3 DNA | CDR3 protein
. | TRBJ1-2 | . | TRBV7-8 | TGTGCCAGCAGCGCAGCGGGACTTTATGGCTACACCTTC | CASSAAGLYGYTF
. | TRBJ1-1 | . | TRBV6-6 | TGTGCCAGCAGTTACGATAGGAGTTTCAACACTGAAGCTTTCTTT | CASSYDRSFNTEAFF
once | TRBJ2-1 | TRBD2 | TRBV6-1 | TGTGCCAGCAGTGAACCGGGACTACCCAACAATGAGCAGTTCTTC | CASSEPGLPNNEQFF
few | TRBJ1-2 | . | TRBV19 | TGTGCCAGTAGTATAGAATGGCAGCCAGCCGGGGGCTACACCTTC | CASSIEWQPAGGYTF
. | TRBJ1-4 | TRBD1 | TRBV28 | TGTGCCAGCACGACAGGGGGGGAAGAAAAACTGTTTTTT | CASTTGGEEKLFF
. | TRBJ2-5 | . | TRBV27 | TGTGCCAGCAGTTTATCGTCGAGCGGACAAGAGACCCAGTACTTC | CASSLSSSGQETQYF
few | TRBJ2-1 | TRBD2 | TRBV7-2 | TGTGCCAGCAGAATAGCGGGGAGCTACAATGAGCAGTTCTTC | CASRIAGSYNEQFF
. | TRBJ2-2 | . | TRBV9 | TGCGCCAGCAGCGTAGTACAGAACACCGGGGAGCTGTTTTTT | CASSVVQNTGELFF
. | TRBJ1-1 | . | TRBV10-3 | TGTGCCATCAGTGAGTCGGGAGTCTGGGGGCGGGCTGACACTGAAGCTTTCTTT | CAISESGVWGRADTEAFF
. | TRBJ2-5 | TRBD1 | TRBV30 | TGTGCCTGGAGGATTCAGGGGGTGGAGACCCAGTACTTC | CAWRIQGVETQYF
. | TRBJ1-6 | TRBD1 | TRBV28 | TGTGCCAGCAGCATTGGGGGGGGGACAGGGCAGAATTCACCCCTCCACTTT | CASSIGGGTGQNSPLHF
. | TRBJ2-7 | TRBD1 | TRBV6-5 | TGTGCCAGCAGTCCAGGGACAGCGTACGAGCAGTACTTC | CASSPGTAYEQYF
. | TRBJ1-2 | . | TRBV7-9 | TGTGCCAGCAGCTTCTCGGGTAACTATGGCTACACCTTC | CASSFSGNYGYTF
few | TRBJ2-1 | TRBD2 | TRBV2 | TGTGCCAGCAGTGGCCCCACCGGACTAGCGACGATCTCCTACAATGAGCAGTTCTTC | CASSGPTGLATISYNEQFF
. | TRBJ2-7 | . | TRBV2 | TGTGCCAGCAGTGAAGCCACAGGGAGCTCCTACGAGCAGTACTTC | CASSEATGSSYEQYF
. | TRBJ2-1 | . | TRBV30 | TGTGCCTGGAGTGTAACAGGGGGGGATGAGCAGTTCTTC | CAWSVTGGDEQFF